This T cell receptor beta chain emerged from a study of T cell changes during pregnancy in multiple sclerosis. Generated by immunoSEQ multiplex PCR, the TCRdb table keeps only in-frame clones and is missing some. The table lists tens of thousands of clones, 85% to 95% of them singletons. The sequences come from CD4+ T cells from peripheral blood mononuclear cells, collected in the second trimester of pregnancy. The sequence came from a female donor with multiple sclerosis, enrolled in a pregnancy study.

In DNA form, the CDR3 reads TGTGCCAGCAGCCCCCTGGGAGGCGGGAGAGGGTCCACAGATACGCAGTATTTT. It specifies CASSPLGGGRGSTDTQYF. The chain couples TRBV4-2 to TRBJ2-3; 7 bases align to TRBD2. V lost 4 bases, J lost 2 bases, and 15 bases stayed unmatched. This CDR3 is 18 amino acids long. The germline CDR1 and CDR2 sequences are LGHNA and YNFKEQ.